The sequence of this T cell receptor (beta chain) was determined in a study of blood T cell repertoires in COVID-19. Looking at the study overall: Acute and convalescent COVID-19 samples came from the United States, Italy and Spain. The cDNA or gDNA used as material had been derived from T cells, B-cell-depleted T cells, or PBMCs.

Original handling: How many nucleated cells were present was estimated from reference gene primer amplification. Using immunoSEQ multiplex PCR, the repertoire was profiled, and TCRdb retains in-frame clones only, with some absent. V, J and clone size reflect that table, while D and trimming were determined from the DNA. In the table there are roughly 45,000 clones, approximately 80% of which are singletons. The sequenced sample consisted of peripheral blood. The receptor's source is an older woman with acute or convalescent COVID-19.

CDR3 amino acids: CASSPRTGASSGNTIYF. CDR3 coding DNA: TGTGCCAGCAGCCCACGAACAGGGGCCTCCTCTGGAAACACCATATATTTT. This chain uses TRBV14 with TRBJ1-3, with TRBD1 matching 7 bases. Germline CDR1 is SGHDN and CDR2 is FVKESK. Trimming removed 4 bases from V and 0 bases from J; junction bases left unmatched: 9. CDR3 length: 17 amino acids.